The next 14 T cell receptor beta chains were all read from a single sample in a study of beta chain features in type 1 diabetes. Points from the study as a whole: Type 1 diabetes patients had moderately but significantly shorter TCRB CDR3s in all four CD4+ subsets.

Every isolated RNA sample was fully reverse transcribed, so sequencing captured expressed TCRB transcripts. Libraries were prepared by immunoSEQ multiplex PCR; TCRdb keeps only in-frame clonotypes and omits some of them. The sample includes 300,000 to 350,000 clones, roughly 14% seen only once; the top ten take about 0.015%. These receptors have no known antigen. The source material was naive CD4+ T cells from blood. The receptors come from a woman between 18 and 30 years old with type 1 diabetes.

In its sample, this clone was seen a few times. V gene TRBV11-2 combines with J gene TRBJ2-7; D is unresolved. In germline, CDR1 is SGHAT, CDR2 FQNNGV. Trimming removed 2 bases from V and 3 bases from J, with 8 bases in between. CDR3 length: 13 amino acids. CDR3 bases: TGTGCCAGCAGCTTAATAGCTGACTACGAGCAGTACTTC. It codes for CASSLIADYEQYF.

The genes are TRBV11-2 and TRBJ2-1; no clear D. Trimming pared 5 bases from V and 0 bases from J, leaving 11 bases between. The CDR3 extends over 15 amino acids. In germline, CDR1 is SGHAT, CDR2 FQNNGV. The chain's CDR3 is CASSPAPSSYNEQFF. The CDR3 coding sequence is TGTGCCAGCAGCCCGGCCCCTAGCTCCTACAATGAGCAGTTCTTC.

A few counts support this clone. This chain's CDR3 is CAIRGSGRADNEQFF. Here the CDR3 DNA reads TGTGCCATCAGGGGAAGCGGGAGAGCCGATAATGAGCAGTTCTTC. The V and J genes are TRBV10-3 and TRBJ2-1, with 8 nucleotides matching TRBD2. This CDR3 spans 15 amino acids. V trimming: 6 bases; J trimming: 7 bases; junction bases outside the gene matches: 11. CDR1 is ENHRY and CDR2 is SYGVKD in the germline V gene.

This clone was observed a few times. V usage is TRBV19 and J usage is TRBJ1-1; 8 bases agree with TRBD1. The CDR3 totals 15 residues. Germline-derived CDR1 and CDR2 are LNHDA and SQIVND (reference sequence). V gave up 3 bases and J gave up 4 bases; unmatched junction bases: 7. DNA for the CDR3: TGTGCCAGTAGTATCCGGACAGGGAGTTCCACTGAAGCTTTCTTT. Protein: CASSIRTGSSTEAFF.

Only a few counts were recorded for this clone. The rearrangement links TRBV5-1 to TRBJ2-7, with D possibly matching TRBD2 (7 bases). The CDR3 totals 15 residues. The germline V and J ends were trimmed by 4 bases and 8 bases, with 22 bases remaining between them. Germline V gene lookup returns CDR1 SGHRS and CDR2 YFSETQ. Here the CDR3 reads CASSPSLTGGYQQYF. Here the CDR3 DNA reads TGCGCCAGCAGCCCCTCACTCACGGGGGGCTATCAGCAGTACTTC.

This CDR3 reads CASTEGQGFNYGYTF. The CDR3 region has the DNA TGTGCCAGCACCGAAGGGCAGGGCTTTAACTATGGCTACACCTTC. The rearrangement links TRBV6-1 to TRBJ1-2, with D possibly matching TRBD1 (5 bases). Germline V gene lookup returns CDR1 MNHNS and CDR2 SASEGT. The V and J ends lost 7 bases and 1 base respectively, with 16 bases between them. This CDR3 is 15 amino acids long.

The chain uses TRBV7-9 and TRBJ2-1; 7 bases are shared with TRBD2. Germline assignment: CDR1 SEHNR and CDR2 FQNEAQ (reference sequence). This CDR3 region has 18 residues. Trimming removed 7 bases from V and 3 bases from J; junction bases left unmatched: 18. The chain's CDR3 is CASTFSVLGGSVYNEQFF. CDR3 sequence (DNA): TGTGCCAGCACCTTTTCCGTACTTGGCGGGAGTGTCTACAATGAGCAGTTCTTC.

The chain uses TRBV5-1 and TRBJ1-1, with TRBD1 identical over 9 bases. The CDR3 is 15 amino acids. CDR1 and CDR2 from the germline V gene are SGHRS and YFSETQ. V dropped 4 bases and J dropped 0; count of bases not matched to a gene: 4. DNA of the CDR3: TGCGCCAGCAGCCTGACAGGGGGTATGAACACTGAAGCTTTCTTT. As protein: CASSLTGGMNTEAFF.

This clone came up a few times. This chain uses TRBV5-1 with TRBJ2-1, with TRBD2 identical over 7 bases. CDR1 is SGHRS and CDR2 is YFSETQ in the germline V gene. V was clipped by 3 bases and J by 7 bases; unmatched bases: 10. The CDR3 covers 15 residues. The CDR3 DNA sequence: TGCGCCAGCAGCTCCCGGGGAGCGGGACTAAATGAGCAGTTCTTC. This encodes CASSSRGAGLNEQFF. The full variable domain, with the rest looked up from reference TRBV5-1 and TRBJ2-1, is KAGVTQTPRYLIKTRGQQVTLSCSPISGHRSVSWYQQTPGQGLQFLFEYFSETQRNKGNFPGRFSGRQFSNSRSEMNVSTLELGDSALYLCASSSRGAGLNEQFFGPGTRLTVL.

This clone has a handful of counts. The chain couples TRBV7-6 to TRBJ2-5, with D maybe TRBD2 (5 bases). V lost 4 bases and J lost 5, with 11 bases in between. The CDR3 extends over 13 amino acids. Germline CDR1 SGHVS, CDR2 FNYEAQ. The chain's CDR3 is CASSSRGVETQYF. The CDR3 DNA follows: TGTGCCAGCAGCTCACGGGGAGTTGAGACCCAGTACTTC.

The rearrangement joins TRBV7-3 to TRBJ2-7; 8 bases align to TRBD1. V gave up 4 bases and J gave up 2 bases; unmatched junction bases: 7. The V gene's germline CDR1 is SGHTA and CDR2 FQGTGA. The CDR3 runs to 15 residues. CDR3 sequence (DNA): TGTGCCAGCAGCTACGACAGGGGTACCCCCTACGAGCAGTACTTC. Translated, it gives CASSYDRGTPYEQYF.

This clone has a handful of counts. The chain couples TRBV5-6 to TRBJ1-2, with D possibly TRBD1 on 6 matching bases. The germline V gene encodes CDR1 SGHDT and CDR2 YYEEEE. The length of the CDR3 is 15 residues. Trimming stripped 4 bases from V and 8 bases from J, with 21 bases between. CDR3 DNA: TGTGCCAGCAGCCCAGGGCCAGGGACAACGGGGGGCTACACCTTC. It codes for CASSPGPGTTGGYTF.

This clone was observed a few times. The rearrangement uses TRBV5-4 and TRBJ2-1, with 10 bases aligning to TRBD1. Germline values: CDR1 SGHNT, CDR2 YYREEE (reference sequence). This CDR3 is built from 16 residues. With 2 bases clipped from V and 3 bases from J, the junction kept 5 bases outside the gene matches. DNA of the CDR3: TGTGCCAGCAGCTTCGGTGGGACAGGGGTCTACAATGAGCAGTTCTTC. This encodes CASSFGGTGVYNEQFF.

The chain carries TRBV5-1 and TRBJ2-2; tentatively, D is TRBD1 (6 bases). Germline CDR1 SGHRS, CDR2 YFSETQ. The CDR3 loop spans 17 amino acids. Trimming cost V 2 bases and J 4 bases, with 18 bases left between them. The CDR3 loop is CASSFQGTSRSTGELFF. The CDR3 bases are TGCGCCAGCAGCTTTCAGGGGACCTCGAGAAGCACCGGGGAGCTGTTTTTT.